This T cell receptor (beta chain) stems from a study of blood T cell repertoires in COVID-19. About the research overall: Collection of acute and convalescent COVID-19 samples took place in the United States, Italy and Spain. T cells, B-cell-depleted T cells, or PBMCs provided the cDNA or gDNA that served as material.

This table comes from immunoSEQ multiplex PCR, and its TCRdb copy is limited to in-frame clones, with some not included. The sample includes more than 110,000 clones, about nine tenths of them seen just once. Germline loops: CDR1 PRHDT, CDR2 FYEKMQ (reference sequence). The CDR3 runs to 12 residues. Trimming shortened V by 5 bases and J by 5 bases, and 10 bases separated the two germline ends. This clone was counted between two and nine times. The receptor was derived from a man in his fifties or sixties with active or convalescent COVID-19. Sample: peripheral blood. The chain links TRBV13 to TRBJ2-7; D is possibly TRBD2 (7 bases). The CDR3 loop reads CASSQGRDEQYF. The CDR3 DNA reads as TGTGCCAGCAGCCAGGGGAGGGACGAGCAGTACTTC.